The present TCR beta chain was sequenced within a study of T cell responses to AZD1222 COVID-19 vaccine. Points from the study as a whole: Reportedly, nearly half the spike-specific TCRs target unmutated variant regions. Only six people who got AZD1222 tested seropositive at baseline. Donors, mostly white British, included more females; clonal diversity was possibly underestimated.

About this clone itself: Its antigen is unknown.

TCRdb's copy holds only in-frame clones and misses some; the assay was immunoSEQ multiplex PCR. In the table there are some 84,000 clones, roughly nine tenths of which are singletons. This specimen consisted of peripheral blood, obtained 28 days after the second AZD1222 dose. The clonotype originates from an adult who received the AZD1222 COVID-19 vaccine.

CDR3 protein: CASSPSDGNYQPQHF. CDR3 nucleotides: TGTGCCAGCTCACCCAGCGATGGAAACTATCAGCCCCAGCATTTT. V is TRBV18 and J is TRBJ1-5; D is undetermined. The CDR3 is 15 residues long. CDR1 is KGHSH, CDR2 LQKENI, per germline. The germline V and J ends were trimmed by 3 bases and 5 bases, with 14 bases remaining between them.